This T cell receptor beta chain emerged from a study of blood T cell repertoires in COVID-19. Study summary: Researchers got acute and convalescent COVID-19 samples from the United States, Italy and Spain.

Per the original methods: Reference gene primers were amplified, and this amplification served to estimate nucleated cell counts. Using immunoSEQ multiplex PCR, the repertoire was profiled, and TCRdb retains in-frame clones only, with some absent. That table furnishes V, J and clone size, whereas the DNA furnished D and trimming. The sample holds 110,000 to 150,000 clones, around 80% seen once. This study enrolled people aged about 18 to 100 from about two dozen US geographic areas. The CDR3 covers 13 residues. V lost 6 bases, J lost 8 bases, and 11 bases lay in between. Looked up from germline, CDR1 is ENHRY and CDR2 is SYGVKD.

The receptor's source is a woman aged 50 to 60 who had recovered from COVID-19. Sequencing was carried out using PBMCs or T cells enriched from blood (not recorded which). This chain connects TRBV10-3 to TRBJ1-6; tentatively, D is TRBD1 (5 bases). The CDR3 nucleotides read TGTGCCATCAGGGCCGAGACAGATTCACCCCTCCACTTT. This encodes CAIRAETDSPLHF.